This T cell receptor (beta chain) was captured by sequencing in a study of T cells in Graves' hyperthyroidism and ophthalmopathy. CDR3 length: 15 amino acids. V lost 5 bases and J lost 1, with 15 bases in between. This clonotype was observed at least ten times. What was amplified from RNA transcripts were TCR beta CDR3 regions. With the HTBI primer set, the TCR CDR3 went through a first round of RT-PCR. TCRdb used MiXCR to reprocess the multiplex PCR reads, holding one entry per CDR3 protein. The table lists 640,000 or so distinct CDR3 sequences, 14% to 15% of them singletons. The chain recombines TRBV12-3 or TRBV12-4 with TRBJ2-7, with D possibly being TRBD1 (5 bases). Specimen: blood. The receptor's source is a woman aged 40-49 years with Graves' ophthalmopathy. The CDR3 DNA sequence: TGTGCCAGCAGTCCGCAAAGGGGATTGTCCTACGAGCAGTACTTC. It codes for CASSPQRGLSYEQYF.